These 31 T cell receptor beta chains came from one sample sequenced in a study of beta chain features in type 1 diabetes. Expressed TCRB transcripts were sequenced because the entire RNA isolate underwent reverse transcription. The assay was immunoSEQ multiplex PCR, and TCRdb's table has in-frame clones only and misses some. The data show 350,000 or so clones, roughly a fifth seen once. What was sequenced was naive CD4+ T cells from blood. All receptors come from a woman younger than 35 in good health.

This chain links TRBV28 with TRBJ2-1, with TRBD2 matching 15 bases. The CDR3 has 15 amino acids. Looked up from germline, CDR1 is MDHEN and CDR2 is SYDVKM. The V and J ends lost 6 bases and 9 bases, in that order; junction bases with no gene match: 6. The chain's CDR3 is CASSSGLAGGIEQFF. The CDR3, as DNA: TGTGCCAGCAGCTCGGGACTAGCGGGAGGTATTGAGCAGTTCTTC.

The V gene is TRBV20-1, the J gene TRBJ1-2; D remains unclear. Germline-derived CDR1 and CDR2 are DFQATT and SNEGSKA (reference sequence). With 5 bases removed from V and 11 bases from J, the gap between germline ends came to 15 bases. The CDR3 totals 11 residues. The CDR3 region is CSASEGLRYTF. CDR3 DNA: TGCAGTGCTTCCGAGGGCTTACGGTACACCTTC.

This clone was picked up a small number of times. The chain recombines TRBV5-1 with TRBJ1-1; the D gene is possibly TRBD1 (6 bases). V lost 4 bases and J lost 1, with 11 bases in between. Per the germline V gene, CDR1 is SGHRS and CDR2 is YFSETQ. The CDR3 extends over 14 amino acids. The CDR3 coding sequence is TGCGCCAGCAGCCCGGGGGGGCGGAACACTGAAGCTTTCTTT. The encoded protein is CASSPGGRNTEAFF.

This clone turned up a few times. The V call is TRBV19, the J call TRBJ2-2, with TRBD1 matching 7 bases. Germline V gene data show CDR1 as LNHDA and CDR2 as SQIVND (reference sequence). The CDR3 sequence is 15 residues long. The V and J ends lost 4 bases and 3 bases, in that order; junction bases with no gene match: 5. The CDR3 sequence is CASSTLTGYTGELFF. CDR3 DNA: TGTGCCAGTAGTACCCTGACAGGGTACACCGGGGAGCTGTTTTTT. Together with reference TRBV19 and TRBJ2-2, the CDR3 gives the full variable domain: DGGITQSPKYLFRKEGQNVTLSCEQNLNHDAMYWYRQDPGQGLRLIYYSQIVNDFQKGDIAEGYSVSREKKESFPLTVTSAQKNPTAFYLCASSTLTGYTGELFFGEGSRLTVL.

The chain employs TRBV6-1 and TRBJ1-2; possible D gene TRBD1, 6 bases. Germline-derived CDR1 and CDR2 are MNHNS and SASEGT. The ends were cut back, 7 bases at V and 3 bases at J, with 12 bases in the middle. The CDR3 runs to 13 residues. In DNA form, the CDR3 reads TGTGCCAGCACTACAGGGTTCGACTATGGCTACACCTTC. This sequence encodes CASTTGFDYGYTF.

The genes are TRBV4-2 and TRBJ2-1; 12 positions agree with TRBD2. V dropped 2 bases and J dropped 12; count of bases not matched to a gene: 14. The CDR3 length is 17 residues. Germline CDR1 LGHNA, CDR2 YNFKEQ. The CDR3 sequence is CASSQRSASGGAKGQFF. In nucleotides, the CDR3 is TGTGCCAGCAGCCAAAGATCTGCTAGCGGGGGGGCCAAGGGGCAGTTCTTC.

This clone showed up just a few times. This chain's CDR3 is CASSTGGAGNQPQHF. In nucleotides, the CDR3 is TGTGCCAGCAGCACAGGAGGGGCGGGCAATCAGCCCCAGCATTTT. The rearrangement uses TRBV7-2 and TRBJ1-5; D might be TRBD1 (5 bases). Germline V gene lookup returns CDR1 SGHTA and CDR2 FQGNSA. V dropped 5 bases and J dropped 2 bases, with 13 bases sitting between them. This CDR3 has 15 amino acids.

This clone was seen a handful of times. The rearrangement links TRBV5-4 to TRBJ1-1, with 8 nucleotides matching TRBD1. The CDR3 contains 16 residues. CDR1 and CDR2 (germline): SGHNT, YYREEE (reference sequence). V dropped 4 bases and J dropped 1; count of bases not matched to a gene: 9. The CDR3 region is CASSRRQGTGNTEAFF. The CDR3 DNA follows: TGTGCCAGCAGCCGACGGCAGGGGACAGGGAACACTGAAGCTTTCTTT.

The chain recombines TRBV4-1 with TRBJ2-1; 7 bases map to TRBD2. The CDR3 contains 17 residues. Germline V gene data show CDR1 as MGHRA and CDR2 as YSYEKL. The V gene end was trimmed by 4 bases and the J gene end by 6 bases; junction bases not matched to a gene: 15. The CDR3, as DNA: TGCGCCAGCAGCCGGGAGGGAAGCGGAGCCTTCCCCAATGAGCAGTTCTTC. It yields the protein CASSREGSGAFPNEQFF.

The table lists this clone with a few counts. The rearrangement links TRBV6-5 to TRBJ2-5; TRBD1 matches at 9 bases. The CDR3 spans 16 residues. The V and J ends lost 0 bases and 4 bases, in that order; junction bases with no gene match: 6. Germline loops: CDR1 MNHEY, CDR2 SVGAGI. The CDR3 region is CASSYSGTGIPETQYF. CDR3 nucleotide sequence: TGTGCCAGCAGTTACTCGGGGACAGGGATCCCAGAGACCCAGTACTTC.

This clone was counted between two and nine times. V and J are TRBV2 and TRBJ2-2; D is uncertain. The CDR3 spans 15 residues. Trimming stripped 4 bases from V and 7 bases from J, with 16 bases between. Per germline, CDR1 SNHLY and CDR2 FYNNEI. CDR3 coding DNA: TGTGCCAGCAGTGTCTGGCCGGAAGGAGTCGGGGAGCTGTTTTTT. Its translation: CASSVWPEGVGELFF.

The chain combines TRBV11-2 with TRBJ2-7, with 12 bases lining up with TRBD2. CDR3 length: 15 residues. With V trimmed by 4 bases and J by 2 bases, 3 bases remained unmatched. Per the germline V gene, CDR1 is SGHAT and CDR2 is FQNNGV. The CDR3, as DNA: TGTGCCAGCAGCTCTAGCGGGAGGGCCCCCTACGAGCAGTACTTC. It codes for CASSSSGRAPYEQYF.

This clone appeared a few times. This chain links TRBV4-3 with TRBJ2-1, with 8 nucleotides matching TRBD1. The germline CDR1 and CDR2 sequences are LGHNA and YSLEER. The V and J ends lost 4 bases and 0 bases, in that order; junction bases with no gene match: 5. The CDR3 contains 16 residues. This CDR3 reads CASSLNRGSSYNEQFF. The CDR3 bases are TGCGCCAGCAGCCTTAACAGGGGGAGCTCCTACAATGAGCAGTTCTTC.

This clone has just a few counts. The chain recombines TRBV30 with TRBJ2-7, with 7 positions matching TRBD1. The CDR3 contains 14 residues. CDR1 and CDR2 (germline): GTSNPN, SVGIG (reference sequence). Trimming at V came to 3 bases and at J to 2 bases, leaving 7 bases not matched to a gene. CDR3 region: CAWRKWQGAYEQYF. CDR3 sequence (DNA): TGTGCCTGGAGAAAATGGCAGGGGGCCTACGAGCAGTACTTC.

The gene calls are TRBV30 and TRBJ1-1; the D is unclear. V lost 5 bases and J lost 2, with 6 bases in between. Germline V gene sequence: CDR1 GTSNPN, CDR2 SVGIG (reference sequence). The CDR3 has 11 residues. The CDR3, as DNA: TGTGCCTGGGGACTTAACACTGAAGCTTTCTTT. Translating gives CAWGLNTEAFF.

This clone was recorded a few times. V gene TRBV5-1 combines with J gene TRBJ2-3, with 10 bases matching TRBD1. Germline lookup yields CDR1 SGHRS and CDR2 YFSETQ. J was trimmed by 1 base and V by 4 bases; bases with no gene match: 3. The length of the CDR3 is 15 residues. DNA for the CDR3: TGCGCCAGCAGCGTGACAGGGGGCGGCACAGATACGCAGTATTTT. Translating gives CASSVTGGGTDTQYF.

On this clone: This same CDR3 is encoded by further DNA sequences in the sample. This sequence joins TRBV4-1 and TRBJ2-7, with 12 positions matching TRBD2. Germline V gives CDR1 MGHRA, CDR2 YSYEKL. The CDR3 runs 15 residues. V lost 1 base, J lost 4 bases, and 2 bases stayed unmatched. CDR3 in amino acids: CASSQGLAGAYEQYF. The CDR3 DNA is TGCGCCAGCAGCCAAGGACTAGCGGGAGCGTACGAGCAGTACTTC.

The V gene is TRBV25-1, the J gene TRBJ1-1; 8 bases align to TRBD1. Losses at the gene ends were 5 bases for V and 13 bases for J; bases not matched to a gene: 18. Germline-derived CDR1 and CDR2 are MGHDK and SYGVNS. CDR3 length: 15 residues. CDR3 DNA sequence: TGTGCCAGCAGTCCGCCTGGGGTCCTACAGGGGGTAGTTTTCTTT. It is translated as CASSPPGVLQGVVFF.

The chain has TRBV18 and TRBJ1-2; TRBD1 might be the D (6 bases). The CDR3 loop spans 15 amino acids. The germline gives CDR1 KGHSH, CDR2 LQKENI. Trimming left V 3 bases short and J 3 bases short, with 14 bases between. The CDR3 spells CASSPSQGLDYGYTF. CDR3 in DNA: TGTGCCAGCTCACCTTCGCAGGGGCTCGACTATGGCTACACCTTC. Combining the CDR3 with reference TRBV18 and TRBJ1-2 gives the whole variable domain NAGVMQNPRHLVRRRGQEARLRCSPMKGHSHVYWYRQLPEEGLKFMVYLQKENIIDESGMPKERFSAEFPKEGPSILRIQQVVRGDSAAYFCASSPSQGLDYGYTFGSGTRLTVV.

The V call is TRBV7-2, the J call TRBJ2-4; TRBD2 agrees at 7 bases. The CDR3 totals 15 residues. Germline V gene data show CDR1 as SGHTA and CDR2 as FQGNSA. With 5 bases clipped from V and 3 bases from J, the junction kept 7 bases outside the gene matches. Here the CDR3 reads CASSPRGVVKNIQYF. CDR3 DNA sequence: TGTGCCAGCAGCCCCCGGGGGGTCGTCAAAAACATTCAGTACTTC.

This clone was observed a handful of times. The chain combines TRBV4-1 with TRBJ1-5; possible D gene TRBD1, 5 bases. V lost 1 base to trimming and J lost 0 bases, with 10 bases between them. The CDR3 extends over 16 amino acids. CDR1 is MGHRA, CDR2 YSYEKL, per germline. In DNA, the CDR3 is TGCGCCAGCAGCCAAGTGACAGCTTATAGCAATCAGCCCCAGCATTTT. Translated: CASSQVTAYSNQPQHF.

The chain is built from TRBV19 and TRBJ2-2; D may be TRBD2 (6 bases). The germline V gene encodes CDR1 LNHDA and CDR2 SQIVND (reference sequence). The CDR3 sequence is 14 residues long. V was pared by 6 bases and J by 7 bases, with 15 bases between. The CDR3 sequence: CASRILAELGELFF. In nucleotides, the CDR3 is TGTGCCAGTAGAATACTAGCCGAGCTCGGGGAGCTGTTTTTT.

The chain uses TRBV4-2 and TRBJ2-7, with 9 positions matching TRBD2. This CDR3 spans 18 amino acids. Germline V gene lookup returns CDR1 LGHNA and CDR2 YNFKEQ. J lost 0 bases, V lost 0 bases, and 9 bases had no gene match. The CDR3 coding sequence is TGTGCCAGCAGCCAAGATGGGGTAGCGGGGGAGAGCTCCTACGAGCAGTACTTC. This codes for CASSQDGVAGESSYEQYF.

There are a few counts of this clone. The rearrangement links TRBV30 to TRBJ2-1; 10 bases map to TRBD2. Per the germline V gene, CDR1 is GTSNPN and CDR2 is SVGIG (reference sequence). The CDR3 is made up of 15 amino acids. V dropped 5 bases and J dropped 8; count of bases not matched to a gene: 12. The DNA for the CDR3 is TGTGCCTGGGCCCGAGCCAGCGGGGGGGCTGATGAGCAGTTCTTC. Amino acid sequence: CAWARASGGADEQFF.

The chain links TRBV2 to TRBJ2-3, with TRBD2 as a possible D gene (6 bases). Germline V lookup: CDR1 SNHLY, CDR2 FYNNEI. The CDR3 has 14 amino acids. The V gene lost 4 bases and the J gene lost 1 base, with 9 bases spanning the gap. The CDR3 DNA follows: TGTGCCAGCAGTGCGTCTAGCGGCACAGATACGCAGTATTTT. Translation gives CASSASSGTDTQYF.

This clone was counted only a few times. CDR3 residues: CSAGTSEKLFF. The CDR3 coding sequence is TGCAGTGCGGGGACATCTGAAAAACTGTTTTTT. This chain uses TRBV20-1 with TRBJ1-4, with D perhaps TRBD1 (6 bases). The CDR3 spans 11 residues. With 6 bases removed from V and 7 bases from J, the gap between germline ends came to 9 bases. CDR1 is DFQATT, CDR2 SNEGSKA, per germline (reference sequence).

This clone was detected only a few times. The chain is built from TRBV5-1 and TRBJ2-6; D perhaps matches TRBD2 (6 bases). The CDR3 has 16 amino acids. V was clipped by 4 bases and J by 4 bases, with 15 bases between them. Per the germline V gene, CDR1 is SGHRS and CDR2 is YFSETQ. CDR3 loop: CASSRDSPYGANVLTF. The CDR3 region has the DNA TGCGCCAGCAGCCGGGACTCACCGTACGGGGCCAACGTCCTGACTTTC. Supplemented by reference TRBV5-1 and TRBJ2-6, the full variable domain reads KAGVTQTPRYLIKTRGQQVTLSCSPISGHRSVSWYQQTPGQGLQFLFEYFSETQRNKGNFPGRFSGRQFSNSRSEMNVSTLELGDSALYLCASSRDSPYGANVLTFGAGSRLTVL.

The rearrangement links TRBV30 to TRBJ2-5; 9 bases fit TRBD2. V shed 0 bases, J shed 4 bases, and the junction held 9 bases outside the gene matches. The germline gives CDR1 GTSNPN, CDR2 SVGIG (reference sequence). The CDR3 spans 16 residues. The CDR3 region has the DNA TGTGCCTGGAGTGTTCTGACTAGCGGAGGGGGAGAGACCCAGTACTTC. Translating gives CAWSVLTSGGGETQYF.

The table lists this clone with a count of one. The chain joins TRBV5-5 to TRBJ1-1; no reliable D call. This CDR3 contains 12 residues. Trimming removed 0 bases from V and 7 bases from J, with 7 bases in between. Germline V CDR1 and CDR2: SGHKS, YYEKEE (reference sequence). Here the CDR3 DNA reads TGTGCCAGCAGCTTGGACAGTTTTGAAGCTTTCTTT. Translation gives CASSLDSFEAFF. Full variable domain (remainder filled in from reference TRBV5-5 and TRBJ1-1): DAGVTQSPTHLIKTRGQQVTLRCSPISGHKSVSWYQQVLGQGPQFIFQYYEKEERGRGNFPDRFSARQFPNYSSELNVNALLLGDSALYLCASSLDSFEAFFGQGTRLTVV.

CDR3 DNA: TGTGCCAGCAGCTCCCTCGTTAGCACTGAAGCTTTCTTT. As protein: CASSSLVSTEAFF. The gene calls are TRBV7-2 and TRBJ1-1; D is unresolved. Trimming took 4 bases from V and 4 from J, leaving 10 bases between them. Germline CDR1 reads SGHTA; CDR2 reads FQGNSA. This CDR3 region has 13 residues. Supplemented by reference TRBV7-2 and TRBJ1-1, the full variable domain reads GAGVSQSPSNKVTEKGKDVELRCDPISGHTALYWYRQSLGQGLEFLIYFQGNSAPDKSGLPSDRFSAERTGGSVSTLTIQRTQQEDSAVYLCASSSLVSTEAFFGQGTRLTVV.

This clone was recorded a few times. The gene calls are TRBV5-1 and TRBJ1-1; no firm D call. The germline V and J ends were trimmed by 3 bases and 0 bases, with 15 bases remaining between them. The germline CDR1 and CDR2 sequences are SGHRS and YFSETQ. This CDR3 spans 16 amino acids. The CDR3 DNA reads as TGCGCCAGCAGCTCCGGCAGGCAACGCGTGAACACTGAAGCTTTCTTT. Amino acid sequence: CASSSGRQRVNTEAFF.